A single sample is the source of the 11 T cell receptor beta chains below, sequenced in a study of blood T cell repertoires in COVID-19 (TCRdb year 2020). Library generation was performed with the immunoSEQ multiplex PCR assay. The source is immuneACCESS, and TCRdb retained only in-frame sequences with V and J called. Part of the clones is not carried over; for the studies checked, unresolved V genes explain less than half of this, and the remainder is unexplained. The sample contains roughly 290,000 clones, around 85% of them found a single time. The ten largest clonotypes hold about 4% of the sample. Material for sequencing was peripheral blood. These receptors were collected from a woman aged 50 to 60 with active or convalescent COVID-19.

V is TRBV20-1 and J is TRBJ2-2, with 7 bases identical to TRBD2. Germline assignment: CDR1 DFQATT and CDR2 SNEGSKA (reference sequence). The trim removed 5 bases at V and 6 bases at J, leaving 0 bases unmatched. This CDR3 comprises 11 residues. The DNA of the CDR3 is TGCAGTGCTGGGGGGGCCGGGGAGCTGTTTTTT. Residues: CSAGGAGELFF.

This clone has just one count. The chain is built from TRBV12-5 and TRBJ1-5, with D unclear. The CDR3 length is 13 residues. The germline V gene has CDR1 LGHNT and CDR2 FRNRAP. Trimming removed 6 bases at V and 4 bases at J, with 10 bases between. CDR3 bases: TGTGCTAGTGGGTCAGCGGGGAATCAGCCCCAGCATTTT. This sequence encodes CASGSAGNQPQHF.

The rearrangement uses TRBV4-2 and TRBJ2-7, with 8 bases matching TRBD2. Unmatched junction bases numbered 10, after V lost 0 bases and J lost 6 bases. Germline lookup yields CDR1 LGHNA and CDR2 YNFKEQ. The CDR3 loop spans 16 amino acids. The CDR3 DNA sequence: TGTGCCAGCAGCCAAGATCCCGGGAGGGCGGCCCTCGAGCAGTACTTC. Residues: CASSQDPGRAALEQYF.

The chain joins TRBV24-1 to TRBJ2-1, with D perhaps matching TRBD2 (6 bases). Trimming cost V 2 bases and J 9 bases, with 13 bases left between them. The CDR3 length is 14 residues. Germline CDR1 reads KGHDR; CDR2 reads SFDVKD. The CDR3 nucleotides read TGTGCCACCAGTGATTGGGACGGGAGTGGTGAGCAGTTCTTC. The encoded protein is CATSDWDGSGEQFF.

V and J are TRBV9 and TRBJ2-5; D might be TRBD2 (6 bases). CDR1 SGDLS and CDR2 YYNGEE come from the germline V gene. V lost 4 bases and J 5 bases, leaving 9 bases between the germline ends. The CDR3 consists of 12 residues. CDR3 sequence reads: CASSFSGETQYF. The CDR3 DNA reads TGTGCCAGCAGCTTTAGCGGTGAGACCCAGTACTTC.

The V gene is TRBV28, the J gene TRBJ2-3; D is possibly TRBD1 (8 bases). The V and J ends lost 10 bases and 2 bases respectively, with 19 bases between them. Germline lookup yields CDR1 MDHEN and CDR2 SYDVKM. The CDR3 is made up of 15 amino acids. CDR3 loop: CATQATGDYTDTQYF. The CDR3 DNA sequence: TGTGCCACCCAGGCGACAGGGGACTACACAGATACGCAGTATTTT.

This CDR3 is CASSLGGHNLEQETQYF. CDR3 DNA: TGTGCCAGCAGCTTAGGGGGACACAACTTAGAGCAAGAGACCCAGTACTTC. J is TRBJ2-5 and V is TRBV7-9, with D maybe TRBD1 (6 bases). This CDR3 region has 17 residues. The V gene's germline CDR1 is SEHNR and CDR2 FQNEAQ (reference sequence). V shed 1 base and J shed 2 bases, with 17 bases lying between them.

This clone was detected a few times. The CDR3 DNA reads TGTGCCAGCAGCCTCCAGGGGGCAACCGGGGAGCTGTTTTTT. Translation: CASSLQGATGELFF. This chain connects TRBV7-9 to TRBJ2-2, with TRBD1 matching 8 bases. The CDR3 is 14 residues long. After removal of 5 bases from V and 5 bases from J, the junction contained 4 bases not matched to a gene. The germline CDR1 and CDR2 sequences are SEHNR and FQNEAQ (reference sequence).

The chain joins TRBV9 to TRBJ1-1; TRBD1 might be the D (6 bases). Deletions cut 0 bases from V and 3 bases from J, with 12 bases between. The CDR3 is made up of 15 amino acids. Germline-derived CDR1 and CDR2 are SGDLS and YYNGEE. The CDR3 nucleotides read TGTGCCAGCAGCGTAGGGGGGGGACACTACACTGAAGCTTTCTTT. It yields the protein CASSVGGGHYTEAFF.

This chain links TRBV6-5 with TRBJ2-3; D gene unclear. The CDR3 totals 12 residues. The germline V and J ends were trimmed by 10 bases and 0 bases, with 8 bases remaining between them. Germline CDR1 and CDR2: MNHEY and SVGAGI. This CDR3 reads CATRSSTDTQYF. The CDR3 DNA reads as TGTGCCACCAGGAGTAGCACAGATACGCAGTATTTT.

The V call is TRBV19, the J call TRBJ1-2, with D possibly matching TRBD1 (6 bases). Germline V gene data show CDR1 as LNHDA and CDR2 as SQIVND (reference sequence). V gave up 6 bases and J gave up 6 bases, with 14 bases separating them. CDR3 length: 13 amino acids. DNA of the CDR3: TGTGCCAGTAGCCTCCAGGGGACCCATGGCTACACCTTC. This codes for CASSLQGTHGYTF.